This TCR beta chain is drawn from a study of blood T cell repertoires in COVID-19. About the research overall: Acute and convalescent COVID-19 specimens originated in the United States, Italy and Spain.

Each participant's cohort was designated according to participant-reported clinical history. This CDR3 region has 19 residues. CDR1 is SGHDT and CDR2 is YYEEEE in the germline V gene. The V end was cut by 2 bases, the J end by 4 bases, with 22 bases between. As processed by the authors: Reference gene primer amplification yielded estimated nucleated cell counts. The protocol was immunoSEQ multiplex PCR, while the TCRdb copy is restricted to in-frame clones and leaves out a portion. V, J and clone size derive from that table, while D and trimming were established from the DNA sequence. The sample lists 350,000 to 400,000 clones, around 90% occurring once.

This rearrangement joins TRBV5-6 to TRBJ2-6; the D gene is possibly TRBD2 (5 bases). Sequencing input: PBMCs or T cells enriched from blood (not recorded which). The sequence was obtained from a woman aged 18 to 35 who had recovered from COVID-19. Written as DNA, the CDR3 is TGTGCCAGCAGCTTCGAGCCTACAAGCGAGGGTACCGGGGCCAACGTCCTGACTTTC. It yields the protein CASSFEPTSEGTGANVLTF.